Below are 6 T cell receptor beta chains sequenced from a single sample in a study of blood T cell repertoires in COVID-19. Sequencing used immunoSEQ multiplex PCR; TCRdb keeps in-frame clones, though not all of them. The top ten hold approximately 10% of the sample, which has about 240,000 clones, roughly 83% seen once. Sequenced sample: peripheral blood. All receptors derive from a woman aged 80 or older with acute or convalescent COVID-19.

V usage is TRBV5-1 and J usage is TRBJ1-3; D is unresolved. Germline CDR1 and CDR2: SGHRS and YFSETQ. The germline V and J ends were trimmed by 3 bases and 0 bases, with 16 bases remaining between them. There are 17 residues in the CDR3. CDR3 sequence reads: CASSSSGGPSSGNTIYF. CDR3 DNA sequence: TGCGCCAGCAGCTCTTCCGGAGGCCCTTCCTCTGGAAACACCATATATTTT.

The rearrangement links TRBV6-5 to TRBJ2-7; the match to TRBD1 covers 7 bases. With 2 bases clipped from V and 1 base from J, the junction kept 5 bases outside the gene matches. This CDR3 has 15 amino acids. Germline assignment: CDR1 MNHEY and CDR2 SVGAGI. CDR3 nucleotides: TGTGCCAGCAGTTACGGACAGGACCGTTCCTACGAGCAGTACTTC. Encoded protein: CASSYGQDRSYEQYF.

The CDR3 region is CASSLAFGTGGYEQYF. In DNA form, the CDR3 reads TGTGCCAGCAGCTTAGCTTTCGGGACAGGGGGCTACGAGCAGTACTTC. The chain combines TRBV7-9 with TRBJ2-7; 11 nucleotides line up with TRBD1. This CDR3 comprises 16 residues. V gave up 0 bases and J gave up 3 bases; unmatched junction bases: 4. The germline V gene has CDR1 SEHNR and CDR2 FQNEAQ (reference sequence).

The rearrangement links TRBV11-2 to TRBJ2-3; the match to TRBD1 covers 9 bases. The junction had 3 bases not matched to a gene; V was cut back by 1 base and J by 4 bases. The germline V gene has CDR1 SGHAT and CDR2 FQNNGV. The CDR3 length is 15 residues. CDR3 loop: CASSLGQGESDTQYF. In DNA form, the CDR3 reads TGTGCCAGCAGCTTAGGACAGGGGGAATCAGATACGCAGTATTTT.

The chain has TRBV19 and TRBJ2-2; 10 bases fit TRBD1. Germline loops: CDR1 LNHDA, CDR2 SQIVND (reference sequence). The V segment lost 5 bases and the J segment 3 bases; nucleotides outside the gene matches: 9. This CDR3 spans 17 amino acids. CDR3 residues: CASSFPGQGVYTGELFF. CDR3 coding DNA: TGTGCCAGTAGTTTTCCCGGACAGGGGGTGTACACCGGGGAGCTGTTTTTT.

Comment on this clone: Other DNA sequences in the sample encode the same CDR3. The rearrangement links TRBV27 to TRBJ2-5; 14 bases agree with TRBD2. Trimming took 8 bases from V and 5 from J; bases not matched to a gene: 13. The germline V gene encodes CDR1 MNHEY and CDR2 SMNVEV (reference sequence). CDR3 size: 17 residues. The CDR3 here is CASSRRLAGGPRETQYF. In DNA, the CDR3 is TGTGCCAGCTCTCGCCGACTAGCGGGGGGGCCAAGGGAGACCCAGTACTTC.